This passage covers 27 T cell receptor beta chains from one sample sequenced in a study of tumor and adjacent non-tumor tissue in lung cancer. TCRbeta libraries were built with three rounds of nested PCR, modified from ARM-PCR. TCRdb ran MiXCR on the multiplex PCR reads and lists one entry per CDR3 protein. This sample has 85,000 to 130,000 distinct CDR3 sequences, with around three fifths found just once. No cell sorting was done before RNA was extracted from the tissue. The normal lung tissue was taken more than 3 cm from the tumor edge. Sequenced material: distant non-tumor lung tissue. These receptors were obtained from a man between 25 and 39 years old with non-small cell lung cancer.

In its sample, this clonotype is medium-sized (0.01 to 0.1%). The V gene is TRBV11-3, the J gene TRBJ2-1; D tentatively reads TRBD1 or TRBD2 (5 bases each). V was shortened by 5 bases and J by 6 bases, with 11 bases between the two germline ends. This CDR3 spans 13 amino acids. Germline CDR1 SGHNT, CDR2 YENEEA. CDR3 nucleotides: TGTGCCAGCAGCGTCCGGGACCTCAATGAGCAGTTCTTC. As protein: CASSVRDLNEQFF.

Worth noting for this clonotype: Since a much larger clone is just one base distant, this may be a read error. The chain uses TRBV6-2 or TRBV6-3 and TRBJ2-5, with 10 positions matching TRBD2. CDR3 size: 16 residues. The germline V gene has CDR1 MNHEY and CDR2 SVGEGT. Germline trimming cut 7 bases from V and 3 bases from J; bases unmatched to any gene: 11. CDR3 sequence: CASTSGLAGEKETQYF. The CDR3 DNA is TGTGCCAGCACTTCGGGGCTAGCGGGGGAAAAAGAGACCCAGTACTTC.

The chain couples TRBV11-2 to TRBJ2-3; 12 nucleotides align to TRBD2. Per the germline V gene, CDR1 is SGHAT and CDR2 is FQNNGV. The CDR3 consists of 16 residues. Trimming cost V 6 bases and J 5 bases; bases outside gene matches: 9. This CDR3 reads CASSSELAGGIDTQYF. In DNA form, the CDR3 reads TGTGCCAGCAGTTCGGAACTAGCGGGAGGAATAGATACGCAGTATTTT. Looking up the rest from reference TRBV11-2 and TRBJ2-3 gives the full variable domain: EAGVAQSPRYKIIEKRQSVAFWCNPISGHATLYWYQQILGQGPKLLIQFQNNGVVDDSQLPKDRFSAERLKGVDSTLKIQPAKLEDSAVYLCASSSELAGGIDTQYFGPGTRLTVL.

Notes on this clonotype: This may be a read error, as it is one base from a much larger clone. The V and J genes are TRBV11-2 and TRBJ2-1; TRBD2 might be the D (6 bases). The CDR3 runs to 15 residues. Germline V CDR1 and CDR2: SGHAT, FQNNGV. The CDR3: CASSGPGTANNEHFF. Written as DNA, the CDR3 is TGTGCCAGCAGCGGCCCGGGGACTGCTAACAATGAGCACTTCTTC.

This clonotype was found a few times. The chain is built from TRBV14 and TRBJ2-7, with TRBD2 matching over 10 bases. The germline V gene has CDR1 SGHDN and CDR2 FVKESK. Trimming removed 4 bases from V and 2 bases from J; junction bases left unmatched: 5. This CDR3 has 15 amino acids. The CDR3 DNA reads as TGTGCCAGCAGCCCCTTAAGCGGGGGGGCCTACGAGCAGTACTTC. It codes for CASSPLSGGAYEQYF.

This clonotype has ten or more counts. V usage is TRBV29-1 and J usage is TRBJ1-1; D is undetermined. V was shortened by 1 base and J by 3 bases, with 3 bases between the two germline ends. The CDR3 consists of 11 residues. Germline V gene lookup returns CDR1 SQVTM and CDR2 ANQGSEA. The CDR3 coding sequence is TGCAGCGTTGAAGCAGACACTGAAGCTTTCTTT. It translates to CSVEADTEAFF. The full variable domain, completed using reference TRBV29-1 and TRBJ1-1, is SAVISQKPSRDICQRGTSLTIQCQVDSQVTMMFWYRQQPGQSLTLIATANQGSEATYESGFVIDKFPISRPNLTFSTLTVSNMSPEDSSIYLCSVEADTEAFFGQGTRLTVV.

As to this clonotype: A much bigger clone sits one base away, suggesting this may be a read error. In this CDR3 the conserved last residue, phenylalanine or tryptophan, is missing, so a read error is likely. The chain carries TRBV6-1 and TRBJ1-2; 7 nucleotides align to TRBD1. The trim removed 7 bases at V and 8 bases at J, leaving 13 bases unmatched. Germline V gene sequence: CDR1 MNHNS, CDR2 SASEGT. This CDR3 is built from 14 residues. CDR3 in amino acids: CASTIRGGAGGYTL. CDR3 DNA: TGTGCCAGCACAATAAGAGGGGGCGCTGGGGGCTACACCCTC.

This clonotype has more than one count but fewer than ten. The junction does not match germline at one end; this may be a read error. This rearrangement joins TRBV11-2 to TRBJ2-5, with TRBD1 as a possible D gene (5 bases). Germline loops: CDR1 SGHAT, CDR2 FQNNGV. There are 17 residues in the CDR3. CDR3 bases: TGTGCCAGCAGCAGGGGCCAGGACCCCTTGTACCAAGAGACCCATTACTTC. Protein sequence: CASSRGQDPLYQETHYF.

Worth noting for this clonotype: A junction boundary mismatches the germline segment, possibly from a read error. V usage is TRBV11-1 and J usage is TRBJ2-1, with TRBD2 as a possible D gene (5 bases). The CDR3 runs 15 residues. Germline lookup yields CDR1 SGHAT and CDR2 FQDESV (reference sequence). The CDR3 nucleotides are TGTGCCAACAGCCCGGTGAGCGGATTCCACAATGAGCAGTTCTTC. Translated, it gives CANSPVSGFHNEQFF.

Comment on this clonotype: Given a much more abundant clone one base away, this may be a read error. J is TRBJ2-2 and V is TRBV12-3 or TRBV12-4, with TRBD1 matching over 9 bases. The CDR3 spans 14 residues. CDR3 DNA sequence: TGTGCCAGTAGTTGGACAGGGGTCACCGGGGAGCTGTCTTTT. This sequence encodes CASSWTGVTGELSF.

Regarding this clonotype: This sequence may be a read error, since a much larger clone differs from it by one base. The V call is TRBV12-3 or TRBV12-4, the J call TRBJ1-6; D is unclear. Deletions cut 5 bases from V and 5 bases from J, with 13 bases between. This CDR3 comprises 15 residues. The CDR3 bases are TGTGCCAGCAGTGACCCATTGGGCCATAATTCACCCCTCCACTTT. It codes for CASSDPLGHNSPLHF.

On this clonotype: Mismatch with germline at one junction end may stem from a read error. The rearrangement uses TRBV20-1 and TRBJ2-3; 8 bases line up with TRBD2. CDR1 is DFQATT and CDR2 is SNEGSKA in the germline V gene (reference sequence). The length of the CDR3 is 15 residues. CDR3 region: CSSTRAGVGTYTQYF. In DNA form, the CDR3 reads TGCAGTTCGACACGAGCGGGAGTCGGCACATATACGCAGTATTTT.

A word on this clonotype: The missing conserved phenylalanine or tryptophan at the end of this CDR3 makes a read error likely. The chain is built from TRBV5-6 and TRBJ1-4, with D possibly matching TRBD1 (5 bases). V was cut by 0 bases and J by 7 bases, with 16 bases left in between. Germline-derived CDR1 and CDR2 are SGHDT and YYEEEE. The CDR3 is made up of 16 amino acids. The CDR3 loop reads CASSLDLGADSEKLFL. CDR3 DNA sequence: TGTGCCAGCAGCTTGGACCTCGGGGCCGACTCTGAAAAACTGTTTCTC.

This clonotype was counted only a few times. This chain joins TRBV5-1 and TRBJ1-1; 9 bases agree with TRBD1. CDR1 SGHRS and CDR2 YFSETQ come from the germline V gene. The V gene end was trimmed by 0 bases and the J gene end by 4 bases; junction bases not matched to a gene: 4. CDR3 length equals 15 residues. CDR3 sequence reads: CASSLDGTGFTEAFF. DNA for the CDR3: TGCGCCAGCAGCTTGGATGGGACAGGGTTCACTGAAGCTTTCTTT.

The rearrangement links TRBV29-1 to TRBJ2-3; possible D gene TRBD2, 6 bases. Trimming removed 7 bases from V and 5 bases from J, with 19 bases in between. Germline V lookup: CDR1 SQVTM, CDR2 ANQGSEA. This CDR3 comprises 14 residues. This CDR3 reads CSAAGRLAGDTQYF. The CDR3 region has the DNA TGCAGCGCAGCAGGGAGGCTAGCCGGAGATACGCAGTATTTT.

This clonotype has just a few counts. At one of its ends the junction is not consistent with the germline gene, which may arise from a read error. The V gene is TRBV11-2, the J gene TRBJ2-7; tentatively, D is TRBD1 or TRBD2 (5 bases each). Germline CDR1 and CDR2: SGHAT and FQNNGV. CDR3 length equals 14 residues. In DNA, the CDR3 is TGTGCCGGCAGCTTAAGGGACGGAGGCTACGAGCAGTACTTC. Encoded protein: CAGSLRDGGYEQYF. Complete variable domain (other parts from reference TRBV11-2 and TRBJ2-7): EAGVAQSPRYKIIEKRQSVAFWCNPISGHATLYWYQQILGQGPKLLIQFQNNGVVDDSQLPKDRFSAERLKGVDSTLKIQPAKLEDSAVYLCAGSLRDGGYEQYFGPGTRLTVT.

As for this clonotype: One end of the junction varies from germline; a read error may be responsible. This chain connects TRBV29-1 to TRBJ2-1, with D maybe TRBD2 (5 bases). The germline gives CDR1 SQVTM, CDR2 ANQGSEA. The CDR3 loop spans 13 amino acids. CDR3 in amino acids: CSVEGTVGNEQLF. The CDR3 DNA reads TGCAGCGTCGAGGGCACTGTGGGCAATGAGCAGTTATTC.

Regarding this clonotype: A much bigger clone sits one base away, suggesting this may be a read error. DNA for the CDR3: TGTGCCAGCAGGGTAGAAGATGGGGTCGCGGAGACCCAGTACTTC. Protein product: CASRVEDGVAETQYF. The chain carries TRBV9 and TRBJ2-5; the D is unclear. The germline CDR1 and CDR2 sequences are SGDLS and YYNGEE. CDR3 length equals 15 residues. The variable domain in full, completed from reference TRBV9 and TRBJ2-5, reads DSGVTQTPKHLITATGQRVTLRCSPRSGDLSVYWYQQSLDQGLQFLIQYYNGEERAKGNILERFSAQQFPDLHSELNLSSLELGDSALYFCASRVEDGVAETQYFGPGTRLLVL.

The chain employs TRBV20-1 and TRBJ2-1, with unresolved D. This CDR3 has 16 residues. V lost 5 bases, J lost 1 base, and 18 bases lay in between. The germline V gene has CDR1 DFQATT and CDR2 SNEGSKA (reference sequence). The CDR3 spells CSAPNLTLSSYNEQFF. The CDR3 nucleotides read TGCAGTGCTCCAAACCTGACTCTCAGTTCCTACAATGAGCAGTTCTTC.

In this sample, this clonotype turned up once. The final CDR3 position lacks the conserved phenylalanine or tryptophan, pointing to a likely read error. This sequence joins TRBV13 and TRBJ2-7, with 8 bases lining up with TRBD2. The CDR3 is made up of 13 amino acids. Germline V gene sequence: CDR1 PRHDT, CDR2 FYEKMQ (reference sequence). The CDR3 coding sequence is TGTGTCAGCAGCCGAGGACTAGCCCACGAGCAGTACATC. It encodes CVSSRGLAHEQYI.

The chain couples TRBV7-9 to TRBJ2-2; D gene uncertain. The CDR3 has 15 residues. V lost 5 bases to trimming and J lost 4 bases, with 14 bases between them. Per germline, CDR1 SEHNR and CDR2 FQNEAQ (reference sequence). The CDR3 DNA reads TGTGCCAGCAGCCTGCAGCTTATGGGCACCGGGGAGCTGTTTTTT. Amino acids: CASSLQLMGTGELFF. Drawing the rest from reference TRBV7-9 and TRBJ2-2, the complete variable domain is DTGVSQNPRHKITKRGQNVTFRCDPISEHNRLYWYRQTLGQGPEFLTYFQNEAQLEKSRLLSDRFSAERPKGSFSTLEIQRTEQGDSAMYLCASSLQLMGTGELFFGEGSRLTVL.

V is TRBV6-2 or TRBV6-3 and J is TRBJ1-5; a weak D match, TRBD1 (6 bases). This CDR3 has 12 residues. The V and J ends lost 9 bases and 5 bases respectively, with 11 bases between them. From germline, CDR1 is MNHEY and CDR2 SVGEGT. The CDR3 loop reads CARRQGYQPQHF. As DNA, the CDR3 is TGTGCCAGAAGGCAGGGGTATCAGCCCCAGCATTTT.

To note about this clonotype: Given a much more abundant clone one base away, this may be a read error. J is TRBJ2-3 and V is TRBV12-3 or TRBV12-4; 9 nucleotides match TRBD1. The CDR3 covers 15 residues. The V and J ends lost 6 bases and 3 bases, in that order; junction bases with no gene match: 7. DNA for the CDR3: TGTGCCAGCAGCCCCGGGACAGGGCGAACAGATACGCAGTATTTT. As protein: CASSPGTGRTDTQYF.

The V gene is TRBV12-3 or TRBV12-4, the J gene TRBJ2-7, with D perhaps given as TRBD1 or TRBD2 (5 bases each). The V end lost 8 bases, the J end lost 8 bases, and 22 bases lay between the germline ends. There are 14 residues in the CDR3. The CDR3 sequence: CASSRGMSQNKQYF. The CDR3 DNA is TGTGCCAGCTCCCGGGGCATGTCGCAGAACAAGCAGTACTTC.

This clonotype has only a few counts. A clone one base away is much larger, so this may be a read error. This chain links TRBV6-5 with TRBJ2-1; 7 bases are a match to TRBD2. The CDR3 spans 15 residues. The germline CDR1 and CDR2 sequences are MNHEY and SVGAGI. The CDR3, as DNA: TGTGCCAGCAGTGCCGGGACTAACGCATACAATGGGCAGTTCTTC. Amino acids: CASSAGTNAYNGQFF.

This clonotype is a singleton in its sample. The chain couples TRBV11-2 to TRBJ2-2; TRBD2 matches at 7 bases. The CDR3 is 15 residues long. Germline V gene data show CDR1 as SGHAT and CDR2 as FQNNGV. The CDR3 sequence: CASGPGLVNTGELFF. DNA of the CDR3: TGTGCAAGCGGCCCAGGACTAGTTAACACCGGGGAGCTGTTTTTT.

This clonotype has a count of ten or more. The V call is TRBV29-1, the J call TRBJ1-2, with TRBD1 matching 8 bases. CDR1 is SQVTM, CDR2 ANQGSEA, per germline. J gave up 6 bases and V 0 bases, and 9 bases lay outside the gene matches. This CDR3 contains 15 residues. CDR3 nucleotides: TGCAGCGTTGAAGATTGGCGGCAGGGGGCCCATGGCTACACCTTC. Translating gives CSVEDWRQGAHGYTF.